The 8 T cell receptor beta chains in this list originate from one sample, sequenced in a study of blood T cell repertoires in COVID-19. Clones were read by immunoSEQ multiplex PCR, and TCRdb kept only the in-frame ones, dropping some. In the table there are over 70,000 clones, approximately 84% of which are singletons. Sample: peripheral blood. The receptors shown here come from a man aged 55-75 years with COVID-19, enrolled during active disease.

The CDR3 coding sequence is TGTGCCTGGAGTGTAGAACGGAAAGCGGGAGGTTCGAAGTTCTTC. It yields the protein CAWSVERKAGGSKFF. The gene calls are TRBV30 and TRBJ2-1; 9 nucleotides align to TRBD2. CDR1 and CDR2 (germline): GTSNPN, SVGIG (reference sequence). CDR3 size: 15 residues. The V segment lost 0 bases and the J segment 14 bases; nucleotides outside the gene matches: 14.

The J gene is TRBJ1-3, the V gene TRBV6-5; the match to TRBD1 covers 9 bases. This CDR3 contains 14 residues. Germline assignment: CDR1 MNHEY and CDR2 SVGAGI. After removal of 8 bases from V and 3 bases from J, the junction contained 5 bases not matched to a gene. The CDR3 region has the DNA TGTGCCAGCTCCCGGACAGGGGATGGAAACACCATATATTTT. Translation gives CASSRTGDGNTIYF.

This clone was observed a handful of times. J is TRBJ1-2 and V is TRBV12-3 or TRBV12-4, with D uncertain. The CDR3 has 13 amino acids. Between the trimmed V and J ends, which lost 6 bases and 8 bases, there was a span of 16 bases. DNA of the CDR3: TGTGCCAGCAGAACAGATCTCATAGGCGGCTACACCTTC. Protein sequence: CASRTDLIGGYTF.

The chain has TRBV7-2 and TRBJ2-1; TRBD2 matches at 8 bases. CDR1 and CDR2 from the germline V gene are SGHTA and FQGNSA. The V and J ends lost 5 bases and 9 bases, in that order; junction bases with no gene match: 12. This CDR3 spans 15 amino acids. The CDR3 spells CASSADGTSRGEQFF. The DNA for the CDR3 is TGTGCCAGCAGCGCGGATGGGACTAGTCGTGGTGAGCAGTTCTTC.

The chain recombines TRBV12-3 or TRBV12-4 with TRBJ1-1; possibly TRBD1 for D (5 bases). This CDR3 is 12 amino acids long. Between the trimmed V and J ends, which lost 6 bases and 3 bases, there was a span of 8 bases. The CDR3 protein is CASSRVYTEAFF. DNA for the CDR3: TGTGCCAGCAGCAGGGTGTACACTGAAGCTTTCTTT.

The CDR3 DNA reads TGTGCCAGCAGTGACCGTGGCAGGGGCTTTTGGCGGGATGGCTACACCTTC. Protein: CASSDRGRGFWRDGYTF. The gene calls are TRBV6-1 and TRBJ1-2, with a weak D call TRBD1 (6 bases). The CDR3 has 17 residues. Trimming took 3 bases from V and 6 from J, leaving 23 bases between them. Germline CDR1 is MNHNS and CDR2 is SASEGT.

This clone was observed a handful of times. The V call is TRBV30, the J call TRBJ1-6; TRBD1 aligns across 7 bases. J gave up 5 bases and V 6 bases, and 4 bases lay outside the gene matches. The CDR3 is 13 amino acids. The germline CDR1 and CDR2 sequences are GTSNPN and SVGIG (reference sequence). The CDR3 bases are TGTGCCTGCAGGGGGTGGGATAATTCACCCCTCCACTTT. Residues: CACRGWDNSPLHF.

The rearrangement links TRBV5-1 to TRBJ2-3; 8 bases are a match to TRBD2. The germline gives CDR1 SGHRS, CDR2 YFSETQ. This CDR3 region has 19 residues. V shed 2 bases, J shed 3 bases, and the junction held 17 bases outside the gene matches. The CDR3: CASSLSGGPFEVVTDTQYF. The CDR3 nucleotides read TGCGCCAGCAGCTTAAGCGGGGGACCGTTTGAGGTCGTTACAGATACGCAGTATTTT.